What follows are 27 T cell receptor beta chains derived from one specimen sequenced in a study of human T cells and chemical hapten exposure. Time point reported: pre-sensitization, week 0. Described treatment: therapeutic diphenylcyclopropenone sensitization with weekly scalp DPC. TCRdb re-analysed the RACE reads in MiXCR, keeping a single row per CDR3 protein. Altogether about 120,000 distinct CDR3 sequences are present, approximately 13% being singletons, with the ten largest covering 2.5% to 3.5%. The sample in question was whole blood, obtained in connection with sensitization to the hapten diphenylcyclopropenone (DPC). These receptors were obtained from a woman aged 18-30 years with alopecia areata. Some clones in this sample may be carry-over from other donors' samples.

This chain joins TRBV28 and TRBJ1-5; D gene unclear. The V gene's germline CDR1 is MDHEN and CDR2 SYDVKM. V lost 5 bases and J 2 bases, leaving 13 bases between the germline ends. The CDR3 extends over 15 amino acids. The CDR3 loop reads CASSPTGDGNQPQHF. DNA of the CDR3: TGTGCCAGCAGTCCAACCGGGGATGGCAATCAGCCCCAGCATTTT. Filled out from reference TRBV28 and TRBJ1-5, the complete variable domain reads DVKVTQSSRYLVKRTGEKVFLECVQDMDHENMFWYRQDPGLGLRLIYFSYDVKMKEKGDIPEGYSVSREKKERFSLILESASTNQTSMYLCASSPTGDGNQPQHFGDGTRLSIL.

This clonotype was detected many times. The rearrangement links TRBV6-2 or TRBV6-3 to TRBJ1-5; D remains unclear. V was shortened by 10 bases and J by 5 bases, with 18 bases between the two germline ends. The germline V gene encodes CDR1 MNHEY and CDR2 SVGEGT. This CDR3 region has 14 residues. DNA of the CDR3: TGTGCCATCGGTGGGGAATCGGCCTATCAGCCCCAGCATTTT. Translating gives CAIGGESAYQPQHF.

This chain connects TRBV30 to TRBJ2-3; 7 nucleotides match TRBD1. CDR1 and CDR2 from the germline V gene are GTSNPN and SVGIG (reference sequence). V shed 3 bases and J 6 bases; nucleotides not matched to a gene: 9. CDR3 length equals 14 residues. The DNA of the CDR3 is TGTGCCTGGAGCTCGGACGGCAGGGGGGATACGCAGTATTTT. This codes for CAWSSDGRGDTQYF.

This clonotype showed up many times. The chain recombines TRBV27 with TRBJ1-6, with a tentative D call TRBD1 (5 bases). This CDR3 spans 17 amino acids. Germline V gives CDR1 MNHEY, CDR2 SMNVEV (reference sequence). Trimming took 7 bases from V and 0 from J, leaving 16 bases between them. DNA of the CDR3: TGTGCCAGCAAAAAAAGGGGTGATAGCTCCTATAATTCACCCCTCCACTTT. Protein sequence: CASKKRGDSSYNSPLHF.

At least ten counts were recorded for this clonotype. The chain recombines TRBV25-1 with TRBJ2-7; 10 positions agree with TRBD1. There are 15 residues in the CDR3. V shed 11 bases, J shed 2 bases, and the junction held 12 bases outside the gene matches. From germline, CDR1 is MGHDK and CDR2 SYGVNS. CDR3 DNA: TGTGCCGTAGGGACAGGGGAAGTTATCCCCTACGAGCAGTACTTC. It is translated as CAVGTGEVIPYEQYF.

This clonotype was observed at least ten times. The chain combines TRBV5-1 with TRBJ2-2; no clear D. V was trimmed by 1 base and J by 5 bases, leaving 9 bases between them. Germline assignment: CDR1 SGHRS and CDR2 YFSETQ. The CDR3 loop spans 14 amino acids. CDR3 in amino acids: CASSLSSHTGELFF. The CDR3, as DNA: TGCGCCAGCAGCTTGTCTAGTCATACCGGGGAGCTGTTTTTT.

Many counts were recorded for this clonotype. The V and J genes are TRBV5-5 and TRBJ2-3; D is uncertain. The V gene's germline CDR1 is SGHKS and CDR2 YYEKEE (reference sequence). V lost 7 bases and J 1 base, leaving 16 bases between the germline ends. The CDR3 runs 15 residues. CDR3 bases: TGTGCCAGCCAGTGGTTAGACACTCGCACAGATACGCAGTATTTT. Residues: CASQWLDTRTDTQYF.

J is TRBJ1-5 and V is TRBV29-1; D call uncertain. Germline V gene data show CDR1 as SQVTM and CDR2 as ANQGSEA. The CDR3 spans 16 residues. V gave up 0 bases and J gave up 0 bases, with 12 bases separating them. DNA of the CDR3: TGCAGCGTTGAAGATTCAGAGGGCTATAGCAATCAGCCCCAGCATTTT. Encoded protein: CSVEDSEGYSNQPQHF. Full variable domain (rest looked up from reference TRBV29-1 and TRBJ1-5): SAVISQKPSRDICQRGTSLTIQCQVDSQVTMMFWYRQQPGQSLTLIATANQGSEATYESGFVIDKFPISRPNLTFSTLTVSNMSPEDSSIYLCSVEDSEGYSNQPQHFGDGTRLSIL.

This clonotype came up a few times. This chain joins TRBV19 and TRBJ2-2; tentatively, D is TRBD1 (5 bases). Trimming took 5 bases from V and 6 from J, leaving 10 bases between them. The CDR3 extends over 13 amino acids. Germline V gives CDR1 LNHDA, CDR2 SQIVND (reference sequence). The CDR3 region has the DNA TGTGCCAGTAGTTCGCAGGGTGCCGGGGAGCTGTTTTTT. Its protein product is CASSSQGAGELFF.

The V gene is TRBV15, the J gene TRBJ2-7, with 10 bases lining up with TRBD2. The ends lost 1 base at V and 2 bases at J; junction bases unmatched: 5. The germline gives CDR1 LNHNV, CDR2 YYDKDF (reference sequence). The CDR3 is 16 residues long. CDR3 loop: CATSRAGLAGAYEQYF. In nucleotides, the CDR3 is TGTGCCACCAGCAGAGCGGGGCTAGCGGGGGCCTACGAGCAGTACTTC.

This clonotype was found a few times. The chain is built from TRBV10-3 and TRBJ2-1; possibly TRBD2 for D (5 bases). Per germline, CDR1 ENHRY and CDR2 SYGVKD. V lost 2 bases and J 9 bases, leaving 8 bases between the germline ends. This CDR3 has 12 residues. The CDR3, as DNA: TGTGCCATCAGTGAGGAGGGCGGTGAGCAGTTCTTC. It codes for CAISEEGGEQFF.

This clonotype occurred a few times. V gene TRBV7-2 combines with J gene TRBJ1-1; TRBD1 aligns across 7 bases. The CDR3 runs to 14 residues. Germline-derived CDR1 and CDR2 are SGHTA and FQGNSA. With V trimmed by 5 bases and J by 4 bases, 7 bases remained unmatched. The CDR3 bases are TGTGCCAGCAGCATTAGACAGGGAGGCACTGAAGCTTTCTTT. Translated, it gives CASSIRQGGTEAFF.

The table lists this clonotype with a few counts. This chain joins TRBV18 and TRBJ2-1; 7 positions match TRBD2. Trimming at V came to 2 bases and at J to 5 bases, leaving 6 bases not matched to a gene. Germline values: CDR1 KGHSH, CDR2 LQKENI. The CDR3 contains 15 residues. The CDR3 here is CASSPSRTRDNEQFF. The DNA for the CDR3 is TGTGCCAGCTCACCATCTAGGACTAGGGACAATGAGCAGTTCTTC. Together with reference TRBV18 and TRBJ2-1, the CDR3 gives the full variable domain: NAGVMQNPRHLVRRRGQEARLRCSPMKGHSHVYWYRQLPEEGLKFMVYLQKENIIDESGMPKERFSAEFPKEGPSILRIQQVVRGDSAAYFCASSPSRTRDNEQFFGPGTRLTVL.

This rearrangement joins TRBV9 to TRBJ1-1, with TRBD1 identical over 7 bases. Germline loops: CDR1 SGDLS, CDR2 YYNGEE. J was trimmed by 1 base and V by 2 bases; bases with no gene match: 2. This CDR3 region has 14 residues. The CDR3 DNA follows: TGTGCCAGCAGCGTGGGGACAGCGAACACTGAAGCTTTCTTT. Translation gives CASSVGTANTEAFF.

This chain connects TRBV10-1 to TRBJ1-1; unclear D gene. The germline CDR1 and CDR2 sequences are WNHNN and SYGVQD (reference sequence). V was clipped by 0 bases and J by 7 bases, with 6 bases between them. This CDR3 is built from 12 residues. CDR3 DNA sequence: TGCGCCAGCAGTGAGTCGTGGGGTGAAGCTTTCTTT. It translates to CASSESWGEAFF.

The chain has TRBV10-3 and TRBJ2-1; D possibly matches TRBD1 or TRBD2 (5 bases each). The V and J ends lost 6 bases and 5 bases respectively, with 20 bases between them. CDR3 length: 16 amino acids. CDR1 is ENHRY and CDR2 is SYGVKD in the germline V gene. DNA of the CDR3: TGTGCCATCAGGGAAAGTACGGGACCCCGAAACAATGAGCAGTTCTTC. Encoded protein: CAIRESTGPRNNEQFF.

The CDR3 DNA follows: TGTGCCAGCTCACCACGTCCTGAGGGCACCGGGGAGCTGTTTTTT. This codes for CASSPRPEGTGELFF. The V gene is TRBV18, the J gene TRBJ2-2; TRBD2 might be the D (5 bases). CDR1 KGHSH and CDR2 LQKENI come from the germline V gene. With 1 base removed from V and 4 bases from J, the gap between germline ends came to 10 bases. This CDR3 has 15 residues. The full variable domain, completed using reference TRBV18 and TRBJ2-2, is NAGVMQNPRHLVRRRGQEARLRCSPMKGHSHVYWYRQLPEEGLKFMVYLQKENIIDESGMPKERFSAEFPKEGPSILRIQQVVRGDSAAYFCASSPRPEGTGELFFGEGSRLTVL.

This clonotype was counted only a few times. For the CDR3, the DNA is TGTGCCAGCAGCTTATCGGTCTCCGAGCAGTACTTC. This encodes CASSLSVSEQYF. The chain uses TRBV7-9 and TRBJ2-7, with no clear D. Germline CDR1 reads SEHNR; CDR2 reads FQNEAQ (reference sequence). The CDR3 is made up of 12 amino acids. Trimming removed 2 bases at V and 6 bases at J, with 8 bases between.

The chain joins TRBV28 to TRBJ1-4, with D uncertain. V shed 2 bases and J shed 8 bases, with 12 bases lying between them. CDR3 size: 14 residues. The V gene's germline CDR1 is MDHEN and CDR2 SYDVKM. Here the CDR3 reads CASSLSGVWEKLFF. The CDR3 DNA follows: TGTGCCAGCAGTTTAAGCGGGGTATGGGAAAAACTGTTTTTT.

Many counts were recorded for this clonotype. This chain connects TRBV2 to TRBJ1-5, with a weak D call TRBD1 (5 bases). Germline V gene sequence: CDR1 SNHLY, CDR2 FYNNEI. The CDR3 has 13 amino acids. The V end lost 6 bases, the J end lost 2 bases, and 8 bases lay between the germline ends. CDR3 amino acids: CASRGERNQPQHF. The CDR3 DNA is TGTGCCAGCAGGGGGGAGCGCAATCAGCCCCAGCATTTT.

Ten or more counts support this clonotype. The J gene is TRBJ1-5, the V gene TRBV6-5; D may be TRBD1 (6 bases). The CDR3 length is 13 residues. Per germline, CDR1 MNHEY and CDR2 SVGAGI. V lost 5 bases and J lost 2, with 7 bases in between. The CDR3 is CASSRTGNQPQHF. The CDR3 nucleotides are TGTGCCAGCAGTAGGACAGGCAATCAGCCCCAGCATTTT.

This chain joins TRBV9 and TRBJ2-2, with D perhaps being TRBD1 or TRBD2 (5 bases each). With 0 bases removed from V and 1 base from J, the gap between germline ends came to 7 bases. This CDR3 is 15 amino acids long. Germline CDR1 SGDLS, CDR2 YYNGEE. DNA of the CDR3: TGTGCCAGCAGCGTAGGAGGGGAGAACACCGGGGAGCTGTTTTTT. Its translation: CASSVGGENTGELFF. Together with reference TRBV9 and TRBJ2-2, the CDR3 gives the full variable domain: DSGVTQTPKHLITATGQRVTLRCSPRSGDLSVYWYQQSLDQGLQFLIQYYNGEERAKGNILERFSAQQFPDLHSELNLSSLELGDSALYFCASSVGGENTGELFFGEGSRLTVL.

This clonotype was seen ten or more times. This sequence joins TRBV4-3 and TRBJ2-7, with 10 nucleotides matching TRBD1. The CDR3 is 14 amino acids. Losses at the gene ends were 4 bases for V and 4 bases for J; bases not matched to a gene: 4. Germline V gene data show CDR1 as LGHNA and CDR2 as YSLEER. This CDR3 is CASSRDRGGYEQYF. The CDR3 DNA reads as TGCGCCAGCAGCCGGGACAGGGGCGGTTACGAGCAGTACTTC.

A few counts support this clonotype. CDR3 in DNA: TGTGCCAGCAGTACGGGACAGGGGTACGATACGCAGTATTTT. Its protein product is CASSTGQGYDTQYF. The chain carries TRBV2 and TRBJ2-3; 10 bases agree with TRBD1. CDR1 and CDR2 (germline): SNHLY, FYNNEI. The trim removed 5 bases at V and 6 bases at J, leaving 5 bases unmatched. The CDR3 consists of 14 residues.

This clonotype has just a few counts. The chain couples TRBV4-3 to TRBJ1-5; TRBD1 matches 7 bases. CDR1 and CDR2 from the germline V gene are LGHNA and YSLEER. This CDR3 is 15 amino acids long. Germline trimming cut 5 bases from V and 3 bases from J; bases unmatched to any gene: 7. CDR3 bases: TGCGCCAGCAGCGAATACCAGGGGGACAATCAGCCCCAGCATTTT. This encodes CASSEYQGDNQPQHF.

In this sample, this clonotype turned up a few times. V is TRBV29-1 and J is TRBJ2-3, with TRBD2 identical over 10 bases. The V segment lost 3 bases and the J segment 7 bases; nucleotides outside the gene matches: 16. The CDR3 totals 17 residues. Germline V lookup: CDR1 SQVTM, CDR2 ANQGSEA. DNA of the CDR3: TGCAGCGTTGATGGCCTAGCGGGGGATATTGTGTCGAATACGCAGTATTTT. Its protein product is CSVDGLAGDIVSNTQYF.

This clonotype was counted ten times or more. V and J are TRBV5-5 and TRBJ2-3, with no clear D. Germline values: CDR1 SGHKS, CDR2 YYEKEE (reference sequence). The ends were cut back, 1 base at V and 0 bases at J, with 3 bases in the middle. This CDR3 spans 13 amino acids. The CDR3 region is CASSLRSTDTQYF. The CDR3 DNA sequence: TGTGCCAGCAGCTTGCGGAGCACAGATACGCAGTATTTT.